The 22 T cell receptor beta chains in this list originate from one sample, sequenced in a study of cytomegalovirus exposure and HLA in healthy donors. PCR used 60 Vbeta primers and 13 Jbeta primers. Data came from immunoSEQ multiplex PCR; TCRdb stores just in-frame clones and leaves some out. The data contain some 140,000 clones, around three quarters of them singletons. The sequenced sample was PBMCs. The source of these receptors is a young man in good health and CMV-seronegative.

DNA of the CDR3: TGTGCCTGGAGGGAACAGCCAGTTGGGGAGCTGTTTTTT. Its protein is CAWREQPVGELFF. The genes are TRBV30 and TRBJ2-2; D gene ambiguous. CDR3 length: 13 residues. CDR1 and CDR2 (germline): GTSNPN, SVGIG (reference sequence). Trimming left V 3 bases short and J 8 bases short, with 13 bases between. The whole variable domain, remainder taken from reference TRBV30 and TRBJ2-2, is SQTIHQWPATLVQPVGSPLSLECTVEGTSNPNLYWYRQAAGRGLQLLFYSVGIGQISSEVPQNLSASRPQDRQFILSSKKLLLSDSGFYLCAWREQPVGELFFGEGSRLTVL.

The CDR3 DNA reads as TGTGCCAGTAGTCAACAGGGCCTGAGCAATCAGCCCCAGCATTTT. It is translated as CASSQQGLSNQPQHF. The V call is TRBV19, the J call TRBJ1-5; D might be TRBD1 (6 bases). CDR1 is LNHDA and CDR2 is SQIVND in the germline V gene (reference sequence). CDR3 size: 15 residues. The V end was cut by 5 bases, the J end by 1 base, with 12 bases between.

The chain carries TRBV25-1 and TRBJ1-2; D is uncertain. There are 15 residues in the CDR3. From germline, CDR1 is MGHDK and CDR2 SYGVNS. The V end lost 6 bases, the J end lost 4 bases, and 18 bases lay between the germline ends. CDR3 amino acids: CASSRNGERRYGYTF. CDR3 nucleotide sequence: TGTGCCAGCAGCAGAAACGGGGAACGTCGCTATGGCTACACCTTC.

This chain joins TRBV29-1 and TRBJ2-1; D possibly corresponds to TRBD1 (6 bases). CDR1 is SQVTM, CDR2 ANQGSEA, per germline. The length of the CDR3 is 21 residues. The V and J ends lost 5 bases and 4 bases respectively, with 36 bases between them. CDR3 protein: CSVSVWSTLVEDRSAYNEQFF. The CDR3 bases are TGCAGCGTTAGCGTTTGGTCGACGCTAGTAGAAGACAGGTCGGCGTACAATGAGCAGTTCTTC.

Only one count was recorded for this clone. The V gene is TRBV19, the J gene TRBJ1-1; D possibly corresponds to TRBD1 (5 bases). The CDR3 loop spans 13 amino acids. The germline V and J ends were trimmed by 5 bases and 5 bases, with 12 bases remaining between them. Germline V gives CDR1 LNHDA, CDR2 SQIVND (reference sequence). The CDR3 protein is CASSFAGETEAFF. In DNA, the CDR3 is TGTGCCAGTAGTTTCGCGGGGGAAACTGAAGCTTTCTTT.

The CDR3 DNA follows: TGCAGCGTTTCGAGACGGACAGAGGGTACTGAAGCTTTCTTT. It yields the protein CSVSRRTEGTEAFF. This chain links TRBV29-1 with TRBJ1-1; possible D gene TRBD1, 6 bases. This CDR3 is 14 amino acids long. Deletions cut 5 bases from V and 5 bases from J, with 18 bases between. Germline assignment: CDR1 SQVTM and CDR2 ANQGSEA. Based on the CDR3 plus reference TRBV29-1 and TRBJ1-1, the full variable domain is SAVISQKPSRDICQRGTSLTIQCQVDSQVTMMFWYRQQPGQSLTLIATANQGSEATYESGFVIDKFPISRPNLTFSTLTVSNMSPEDSSIYLCSVSRRTEGTEAFFGQGTRLTVV.

This clone has a handful of counts. The chain employs TRBV6-6 and TRBJ1-1; TRBD1 agrees at 9 bases. Unmatched junction bases numbered 9, after V lost 5 bases and J lost 5 bases. In germline, CDR1 is MNHNY, CDR2 SVGAGI (reference sequence). This CDR3 is 15 amino acids long. Here the CDR3 reads CASSKYRGQGTEAFF. In nucleotides, the CDR3 is TGTGCCAGCAGTAAATACAGGGGGCAAGGAACTGAAGCTTTCTTT.

The chain links TRBV7-2 to TRBJ2-3; D possibly corresponds to TRBD2 (7 bases). The V and J ends lost 5 bases and 4 bases respectively, with 10 bases between them. Germline V gene data show CDR1 as SGHTA and CDR2 as FQGNSA. The CDR3 totals 13 residues. CDR3 bases: TGTGCCAGCAGCCTAGGGGGGGCAGATACGCAGTATTTT. Translated: CASSLGGADTQYF.

J is TRBJ2-7 and V is TRBV9, with a weak D call TRBD1 (6 bases). The CDR3 runs to 16 residues. The V end lost 0 bases, the J end lost 0 bases, and 13 bases lay between the germline ends. The V gene's germline CDR1 is SGDLS and CDR2 YYNGEE. This chain's CDR3 is CASSVAAQGTSYEQYF. In DNA, the CDR3 is TGTGCCAGCAGCGTAGCAGCACAGGGAACCTCCTACGAGCAGTACTTC.

The gene calls are TRBV5-4 and TRBJ2-5; D ambiguous. Per the germline V gene, CDR1 is SGHNT and CDR2 is YYREEE (reference sequence). The CDR3 has 13 residues. Deletions cut 3 bases from V and 3 bases from J, with 9 bases between. The DNA of the CDR3 is TGTGCCAGCAGCTCCAGAAGTGAAGAGACCCAGTACTTC. The encoded protein is CASSSRSEETQYF.

V and J are TRBV27 and TRBJ2-3; 9 positions agree with TRBD1. CDR1 is MNHEY, CDR2 SMNVEV, per germline (reference sequence). The CDR3 has 17 residues. V was clipped by 3 bases and J by 2 bases; unmatched bases: 9. Here the CDR3 reads CASSFRSGQGFTDTQYF. In DNA form, the CDR3 reads TGTGCCAGCAGTTTCAGAAGTGGACAGGGGTTCACAGATACGCAGTATTTT.

The V call is TRBV11-2, the J call TRBJ2-6; the D gene is possibly TRBD2 (7 bases). Germline assignment: CDR1 SGHAT and CDR2 FQNNGV. The CDR3 loop spans 17 amino acids. The V and J ends lost 7 bases and 4 bases respectively, with 20 bases between them. The chain's CDR3 is CASTYTGGRYGANVLTF. The CDR3 DNA is TGTGCCAGCACCTACACCGGGGGGCGATACGGGGCCAACGTCCTGACTTTC.

The chain has TRBV9 and TRBJ2-3, with TRBD2 matching 7 bases. Germline CDR1 SGDLS, CDR2 YYNGEE. With V trimmed by 1 base and J by 4 bases, 9 bases remained unmatched. This CDR3 comprises 16 residues. The CDR3 DNA reads TGTGCCAGCAGCGTATCTGGTGGGGGGGTAGCAGATACGCAGTATTTT. This sequence encodes CASSVSGGGVADTQYF.

The chain carries TRBV19 and TRBJ2-3, with 11 bases lining up with TRBD2. The length of the CDR3 is 17 residues. Per the germline V gene, CDR1 is LNHDA and CDR2 is SQIVND (reference sequence). V lost 4 bases to trimming and J lost 2 bases; unmatched junction nucleotides: 8. CDR3 in amino acids: CASSRVGLAVSTDTQYF. The CDR3 region has the DNA TGTGCCAGTAGTAGAGTGGGACTAGCGGTTTCCACAGATACGCAGTATTTT.

V is TRBV11-2 and J is TRBJ2-7, with D unresolved. Trimming took 1 base from V and 1 from J, leaving 5 bases between them. Germline CDR1 is SGHAT and CDR2 is FQNNGV. The length of the CDR3 is 13 residues. CDR3 sequence reads: CASSLVSSYEQYF. CDR3 nucleotide sequence: TGTGCCAGCAGCTTAGTGAGTTCCTACGAGCAGTACTTC.

This sequence joins TRBV30 and TRBJ1-1; maybe TRBD1 (6 bases). The CDR3 runs 16 residues. Germline lookup yields CDR1 GTSNPN and CDR2 SVGIG (reference sequence). The germline V and J ends were trimmed by 3 bases and 5 bases, with 22 bases remaining between them. DNA of the CDR3: TGTGCCTGGAGCATACCGGGACAACTAAGAGGGACTGAAGCTTTCTTT. Residues: CAWSIPGQLRGTEAFF. The full variable domain, rest sourced from reference TRBV30 and TRBJ1-1, is SQTIHQWPATLVQPVGSPLSLECTVEGTSNPNLYWYRQAAGRGLQLLFYSVGIGQISSEVPQNLSASRPQDRQFILSSKKLLLSDSGFYLCAWSIPGQLRGTEAFFGQGTRLTVV.

The V call is TRBV19, the J call TRBJ2-5, with D perhaps TRBD1 (6 bases). The germline V gene encodes CDR1 LNHDA and CDR2 SQIVND (reference sequence). This CDR3 is built from 13 residues. V was pared by 6 bases and J by 5 bases, with 13 bases between. The CDR3 loop reads CASSSRGRETQYF. In DNA form, the CDR3 reads TGTGCCAGTAGCTCCAGGGGACGGGAGACCCAGTACTTC.

This clone was counted a single time. The chain is built from TRBV5-6 and TRBJ2-7, with TRBD1 matching over 12 bases. The CDR3 sequence is 19 residues long. Trimming cost V 1 base and J 2 bases; bases outside gene matches: 13. Germline V gene sequence: CDR1 SGHDT, CDR2 YYEEEE. DNA of the CDR3: TGTGCCAGCAGCTTGCGGGGGGGGACAGGGGGCGCCCACCCCTACGAGCAGTACTTC. Translation gives CASSLRGGTGGAHPYEQYF.

Comment on this clone: In this CDR3 the conserved last residue, phenylalanine or tryptophan, is missing, so a read error is likely. This chain links TRBV27 with TRBJ2-3; TRBD1 agrees at 11 bases. The CDR3 is 16 residues long. V shed 5 bases and J 7 bases; nucleotides not matched to a gene: 11. Germline CDR1 reads MNHEY; CDR2 reads SMNVEV (reference sequence). The CDR3 loop is CASSPTVGTGGNTQYL. In DNA form, the CDR3 reads TGTGCCAGCAGTCCTACAGTCGGGACAGGGGGTAATACGCAGTATCTT.

The chain joins TRBV5-1 to TRBJ2-1; 9 bases fit TRBD1. The CDR3 extends over 15 amino acids. Germline assignment: CDR1 SGHRS and CDR2 YFSETQ. V dropped 4 bases and J dropped 5; count of bases not matched to a gene: 7. CDR3 DNA sequence: TGCGCCAGCAGCGTTGGACAGGGGATAGACAATGAGCAGTTCTTC. This gives the protein CASSVGQGIDNEQFF.

This rearrangement joins TRBV27 to TRBJ1-4; tentatively, D is TRBD1 (6 bases). Trimming stripped 6 bases from V and 4 bases from J, with 15 bases between. Germline values: CDR1 MNHEY, CDR2 SMNVEV (reference sequence). This CDR3 has 15 amino acids. CDR3 coding DNA: TGTGCCAGCAGGCTGAAGACAGGCCTTAATGAAAAACTGTTTTTT. Its protein is CASRLKTGLNEKLFF.

The chain has TRBV5-1 and TRBJ2-3, with TRBD2 identical over 10 bases. CDR1 SGHRS and CDR2 YFSETQ come from the germline V gene. The CDR3 is 15 amino acids. Trimming removed 1 base from V and 1 base from J; junction bases left unmatched: 0. The CDR3 DNA follows: TGCGCCAGCAGCTTGACTAGCGGGGGCACAGATACGCAGTATTTT. Protein: CASSLTSGGTDTQYF.